The following is a TCR beta chain sequence with its context. Its antigen is as yet unknown. The sample originates from a study of T cell responses to AZD1222 COVID-19 vaccine. The study, taken as a whole, reports: Spike-specific TCR breadth and depth both grew after two AZD1222 doses. Among AZD1222 vaccinees, only 6 or 7 were seropositive at baseline. Most donors were white British, females outnumbered males, and clonal diversity was possibly underestimated.

The germline gives CDR1 MGHRA, CDR2 YSYEKL. This CDR3 is 16 amino acids long. Trimming removed 0 bases from V and 7 bases from J, with 15 bases in between. Profiling relied on immunoSEQ multiplex PCR, and the TCRdb table lists in-frame clones only, not all of them. Counted here are around 80,000 clones, more than 85% occurring once; the ten biggest clones make up about 5.2%. The chain combines TRBV4-1 with TRBJ2-2, with D possibly being TRBD1 (6 bases). This clonotype was obtained from an adult in good health. Sample: peripheral blood, taken on day 0 of AZD1222 vaccination. The CDR3 protein is CASSQDSRGVGGELFF. CDR3 nucleotide sequence: TGCGCCAGCAGCCAAGATTCCAGGGGCGTCGGCGGGGAGCTGTTTTTT.